Reported below is one T cell receptor beta chain. V lost 6 bases and J lost 5, with 11 bases in between. CDR3 length: 14 residues. The germline CDR1 and CDR2 sequences are MNHEY and SMNVEV (reference sequence). This sample was included in a study of blood T cell repertoires in COVID-19. Assay: immunoSEQ multiplex PCR; the TCRdb copy retains only in-frame clones and omits some. The sample lists about 44,000 clones, about 90% seen once, with approximately 23% in the top ten. The J gene is TRBJ1-6, the V gene TRBV27, with D perhaps matching TRBD1 (6 bases). The source of this sequence is a woman older than 75 in a cohort sampled during active or convalescent COVID-19. The sequenced sample was peripheral blood. The CDR3 sequence is CASSPGANNSPLHF. In DNA form, the CDR3 reads TGTGCCAGCAGCCCAGGGGCAAATAATTCACCCCTCCACTTT.